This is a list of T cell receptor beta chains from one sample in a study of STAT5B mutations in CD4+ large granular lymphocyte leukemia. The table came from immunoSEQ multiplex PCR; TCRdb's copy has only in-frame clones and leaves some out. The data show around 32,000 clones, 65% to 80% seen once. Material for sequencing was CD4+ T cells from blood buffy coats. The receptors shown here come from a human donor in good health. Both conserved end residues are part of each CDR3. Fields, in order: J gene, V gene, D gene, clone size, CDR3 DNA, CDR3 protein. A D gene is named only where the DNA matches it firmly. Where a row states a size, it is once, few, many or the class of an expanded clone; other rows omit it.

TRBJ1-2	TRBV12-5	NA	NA	TGTGCTAGTGGAAGCCCTGACAGGCCCATGACGAGCTATGGCTACACCTTC	CASGSPDRPMTSYGYTF
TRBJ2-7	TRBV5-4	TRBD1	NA	TGTGCCAGCAGCGACTCCCGGACAGGGGACTACGAGCAGTACTTC	CASSDSRTGDYEQYF
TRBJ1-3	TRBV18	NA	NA	TGTGCCAGCTCACCACGAGGGTTAGGAGGAAACACCATATATTTT	CASSPRGLGGNTIYF
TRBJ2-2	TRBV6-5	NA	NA	TGTGCCAGCAGTTCACTCGGGGAGCTGTTTTTT	CASSSLGELFF
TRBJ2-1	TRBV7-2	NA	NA	TGTGCCAGCAGCCCACAGACAGCCTACAATGAGCAGTTCTTC	CASSPQTAYNEQFF
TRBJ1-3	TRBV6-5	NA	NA	TGTGCCAGCACCGATCAGAGGGTCAGAAACACCATATATTTT	CASTDQRVRNTIYF
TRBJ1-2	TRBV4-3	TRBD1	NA	TGCGCCAGCAGCCAACTGGGACAGATGAACTATGGCTACACCTTC	CASSQLGQMNYGYTF
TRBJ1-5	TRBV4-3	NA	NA	TGCGCCAGCAGCCAGAGGACGGACCAGCCCCAGCATTTT	CASSQRTDQPQHF
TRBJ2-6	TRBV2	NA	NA	TGTGCCAGCAGTGGGACTCGGGTCGGATCCTCTGGGGCCAACGTCCTGACTTTC	CASSGTRVGSSGANVLTF
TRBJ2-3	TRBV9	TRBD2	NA	TGTGCCAGCAGCGTGGGACTAGCGGGAATAACAGATACGCAGTATTTT	CASSVGLAGITDTQYF
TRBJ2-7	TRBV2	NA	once	TGTGCCAGCAGTGACGGCGGATCCTACGAGCAGTACTTC	CASSDGGSYEQYF
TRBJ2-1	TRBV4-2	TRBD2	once	TGTGCCAGCAGCCAAGGAGGAACTAGCGGGGGGGCCTACAATGAGCAGTTCTTC	CASSQGGTSGGAYNEQFF
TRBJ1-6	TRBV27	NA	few	TGTGCCAGCAGTTTACTCTTGGCAGGGAGTTCACCCCTCCACTTT	CASSLLLAGSSPLHF
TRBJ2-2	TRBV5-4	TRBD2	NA	TGTGCCAGCGGCAATAGCGGGGGGGCCGGGGAGCTGTTTTTT	CASGNSGGAGELFF
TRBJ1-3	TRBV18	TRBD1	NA	TGTGCCAGCTCACCGAGAGCCGACAGGGGAAATGGAAACACCATATATTTT	CASSPRADRGNGNTIYF
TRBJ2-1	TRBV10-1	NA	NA	TGCGCCAGCAGTGACTCCCTCGGGCGAGGAGAGCAGTTCTTC	CASSDSLGRGEQFF
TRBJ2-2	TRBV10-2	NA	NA	TGCGCCAGCAGTGAGTCGGCAGGGGCGTCCACCGGGGAGCTGTTTTTT	CASSESAGASTGELFF
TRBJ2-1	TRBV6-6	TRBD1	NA	TGTGCCAGCAATCCGGGACAGGGCAATGAGCAGTTCTTC	CASNPGQGNEQFF
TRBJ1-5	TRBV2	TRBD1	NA	TGTGCCAGCAGTGAAGCCGGACAGGGATATCAGCCCCAGCATTTT	CASSEAGQGYQPQHF
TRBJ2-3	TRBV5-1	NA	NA	TGCGCCAGCAGCTGGAGCGCGGATAGCACAGATACGCAGTATTTT	CASSWSADSTDTQYF
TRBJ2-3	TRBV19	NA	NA	TGTGCCAGTCATAAGGGGGAGCCAGATACGCAGTATTTT	CASHKGEPDTQYF
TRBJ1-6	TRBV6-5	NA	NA	TGTGCCAGCACGACGCAGGGCCGCAATTCACCCCTCCACTTT	CASTTQGRNSPLHF
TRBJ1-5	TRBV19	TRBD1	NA	TGTGCCAGTAGCTTCACAGGGGGCGGTCAGCCCCAGCATTTT	CASSFTGGGQPQHF
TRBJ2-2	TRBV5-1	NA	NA	TGCGCCAGCACGAATCGGGGGGCCTTTCCCGGGGAGCTGTTTTTT	CASTNRGAFPGELFF
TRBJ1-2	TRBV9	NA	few	TGTGCCAGCAGCGCTGCGGGGGACGCTTATGGCTACACCTTC	CASSAAGDAYGYTF
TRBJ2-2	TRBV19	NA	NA	TGTGCCAGTACCCGACCCGGGGAGCTGTTTTTT	CASTRPGELFF
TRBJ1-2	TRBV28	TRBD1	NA	TGTGCCAGCAGTCGACCGGGACAGGGCCCCTATGGCTACACCTTC	CASSRPGQGPYGYTF
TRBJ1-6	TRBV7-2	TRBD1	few	TGTGCCAGCAGGTGGACAGGGGGGTATAATTCACCCCTCCACTTT	CASRWTGGYNSPLHF
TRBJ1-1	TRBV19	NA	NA	TGTGCCACAACAGGGATTGAGATCACTGAAGCTTTCTTT	CATTGIEITEAFF
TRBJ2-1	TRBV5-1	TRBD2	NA	TGCGCCAGCAGCTTGGCTGCGGGGGGGCCCTGGGTTGAGCAGTTCTTC	CASSLAAGGPWVEQFF
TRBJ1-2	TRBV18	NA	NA	TGTGCCAGCTCACCTCTCGAGGGGGGCAGCCTTAACTATGGCTACACCTTC	CASSPLEGGSLNYGYTF
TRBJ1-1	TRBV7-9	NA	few	TGTGCCAGCAGCTCCCAGGGAGGGAGCACTGAAGCTTTCTTT	CASSSQGGSTEAFF
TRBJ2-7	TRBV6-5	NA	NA	TGTGCCAGCAGTTACGCCGGGGGGCCCTTGAAGGAGCAGTACTTC	CASSYAGGPLKEQYF
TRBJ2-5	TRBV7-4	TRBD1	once	TGTGCCAGCAGCACCCGAAAGCCGGGACAGGGAGGGACCCAGTACTTC	CASSTRKPGQGGTQYF
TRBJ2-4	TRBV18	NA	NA	TGTGCCAGCTCCCTACATCCTAACGGGGACATTCAGTACTTC	CASSLHPNGDIQYF
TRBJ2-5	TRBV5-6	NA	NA	TGTGCCAGCAGCTTCAGGGGCGCAAAGCTCACCCAAGAGACCCAGTACTTC	CASSFRGAKLTQETQYF
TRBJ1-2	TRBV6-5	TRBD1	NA	TGTGCCAGCACAACTGGACAGGGCTATGGCTACACCTTC	CASTTGQGYGYTF
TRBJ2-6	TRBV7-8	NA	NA	TGTGCCAGCAGCTTGGGGGCGGCTGGGGCCAACGTCCTGACTTTC	CASSLGAAGANVLTF
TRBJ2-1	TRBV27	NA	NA	NA	CASSWGTATLGTYNEQFF
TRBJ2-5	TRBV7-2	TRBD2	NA	TGTGCCAGCAGCGCCAGCGGGGCCCAAGAGACCCAGTACTTC	CASSASGAQETQYF
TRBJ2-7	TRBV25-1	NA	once	TGTGCCAGCAGTGATTCCGGGGGCTTCTACGAGCAGTACTTC	CASSDSGGFYEQYF
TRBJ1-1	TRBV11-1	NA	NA	TGTGCCAGCAGCTTACTAGTCGGTGAAGCTTTCTTT	CASSLLVGEAFF
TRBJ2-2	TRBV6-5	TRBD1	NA	TGTGCCAGCGGGTCAGGGGGTTACACCGGGGAGCTGTTTTTT	CASGSGGYTGELFF
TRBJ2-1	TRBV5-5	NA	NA	TGTGCCAGCACCCTCTCCTACAATGAGCAGTTCTTC	CASTLSYNEQFF
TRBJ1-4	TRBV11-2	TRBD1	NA	TGTGCCAGCAGCTTAGGACAGGGTTCCGAAAAACTGTTTTTT	CASSLGQGSEKLFF